The clone carrying this T cell receptor beta chain was picked up many times. Its target is not known. This CDR3 has 14 residues. The ends were cut back, 2 bases at V and 4 bases at J, with 12 bases in the middle. Per the germline V gene, CDR1 is SGHVS and CDR2 is FQNEAQ. This entry comes from a study of T cells in Graves' hyperthyroidism and ophthalmopathy. Findings and caveats of the study: Model output signaled ophthalmopathy a median roughly six months ahead of onset. A model built on 13 V-J features separated ophthalmopathy from stable hyperthyroidism.

Diagnosis of hyperthyroidism was new in patients aged 18 to 65, and its duration was under 2 months. RNA transcripts gave rise to amplified TCR beta CDR3 regions. HTBI primers were the set used in a first-round RT-PCR of the TCR CDR3. A single record per CDR3 protein comes from TCRdb applying MiXCR to the multiplex PCR reads. This repertoire shows just under 750,000 distinct CDR3 sequences, roughly a third found once; its top ten account for roughly 31%. The source of this sequence is a woman in her thirties or forties with Graves' hyperthyroidism. The sequencing sample was made of blood. V gene TRBV7-8 combines with J gene TRBJ2-7; D is perhaps TRBD2 (7 bases). This CDR3 reads CASSLLGGAYEQYF. The CDR3 nucleotides are TGTGCCAGCAGCTTACTAGGGGGGGCTTACGAGCAGTACTTC.